This TCR beta chain is drawn from a study of blood T cells in healthy people across ages. Study-level points and caveats: Both higher diversity and more naive CD4+ cells marked long-lived donors when set against aged donors.

A second PCR of 7 to 11 cycles used a sample-barcoded 5' primer and a J-beta primer mix. From the 5' RACE reads, TCRdb called clonotypes with MiXCR, one entry per CDR3 protein. The profile shows about 720,000 distinct CDR3 sequences, around 25% of them singletons. The CDR3 consists of 14 residues. V was clipped by 6 bases and J by 2 bases, with 13 bases between them. The germline V gene has CDR1 MGHDK and CDR2 SYGVNS. This clonotype was counted a few times. No antigen is known for it. These data also featured in a second study, about T cells of mothers and their children. That work states: Donation involved three healthy Caucasian mothers and the six children that they had. Each mother gave over 9.5 million TCR beta CDR3 reads; each child, around 2.8 million. The output of TCR recombination is shaped by thymic selection similarly in related and unrelated pairs.

This sequence was found in a boy between 10 and 17 years old in good health. Input material: blood. The chain couples TRBV25-1 to TRBJ2-5; a weak D match, TRBD2 (6 bases). The CDR3 loop is CASRPGLVQETQYF. The DNA for the CDR3 is TGTGCCAGCAGACCGGGACTGGTACAAGAGACCCAGTACTTC.